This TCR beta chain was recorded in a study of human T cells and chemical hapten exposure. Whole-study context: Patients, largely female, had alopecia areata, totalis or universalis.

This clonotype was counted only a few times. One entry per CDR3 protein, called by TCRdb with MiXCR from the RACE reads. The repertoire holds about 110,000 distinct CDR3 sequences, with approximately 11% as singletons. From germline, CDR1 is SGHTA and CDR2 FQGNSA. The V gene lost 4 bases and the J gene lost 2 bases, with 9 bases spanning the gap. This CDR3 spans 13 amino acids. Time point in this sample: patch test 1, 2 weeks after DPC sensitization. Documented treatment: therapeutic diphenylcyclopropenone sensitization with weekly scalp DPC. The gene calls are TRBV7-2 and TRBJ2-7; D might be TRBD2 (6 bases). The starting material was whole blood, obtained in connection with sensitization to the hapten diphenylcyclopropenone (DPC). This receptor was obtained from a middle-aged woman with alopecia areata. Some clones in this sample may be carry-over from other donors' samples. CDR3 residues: CASSYGGTYEQYF. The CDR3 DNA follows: TGTGCCAGCAGCTACGGGGGAACCTACGAGCAGTACTTC.